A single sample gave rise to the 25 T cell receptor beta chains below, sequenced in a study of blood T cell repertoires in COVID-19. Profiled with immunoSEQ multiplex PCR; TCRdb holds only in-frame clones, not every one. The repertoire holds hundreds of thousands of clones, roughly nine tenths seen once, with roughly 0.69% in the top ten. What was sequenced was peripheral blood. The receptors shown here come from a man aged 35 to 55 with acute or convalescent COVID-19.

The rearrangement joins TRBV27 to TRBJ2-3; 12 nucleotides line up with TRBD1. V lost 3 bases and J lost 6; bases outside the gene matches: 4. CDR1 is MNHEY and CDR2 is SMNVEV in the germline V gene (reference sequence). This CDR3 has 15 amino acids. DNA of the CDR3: TGTGCCAGCAGTTTGGGACAGGGGGCCCGGGATACGCAGTATTTT. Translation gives CASSLGQGARDTQYF.

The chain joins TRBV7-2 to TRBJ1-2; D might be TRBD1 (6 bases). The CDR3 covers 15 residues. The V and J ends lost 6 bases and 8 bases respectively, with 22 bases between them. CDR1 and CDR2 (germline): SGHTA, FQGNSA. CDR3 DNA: TGTGCCAGCAGACTTCCTAGGGGGACAACTGGGGGCTACACCTTC. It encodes CASRLPRGTTGGYTF.

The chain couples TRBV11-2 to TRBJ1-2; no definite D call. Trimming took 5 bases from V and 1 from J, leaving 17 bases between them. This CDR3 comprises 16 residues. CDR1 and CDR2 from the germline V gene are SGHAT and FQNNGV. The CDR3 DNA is TGTGCCAGCAGCCCCCACGAGGGCAGAATTAACTATGGCTACACCTTC. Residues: CASSPHEGRINYGYTF.

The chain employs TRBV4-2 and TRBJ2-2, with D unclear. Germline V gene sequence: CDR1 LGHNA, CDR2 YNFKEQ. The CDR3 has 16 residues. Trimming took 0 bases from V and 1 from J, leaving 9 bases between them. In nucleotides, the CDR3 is TGTGCCAGCAGCCAAGAGGAGACCATGAACACCGGGGAGCTGTTTTTT. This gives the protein CASSQEETMNTGELFF.

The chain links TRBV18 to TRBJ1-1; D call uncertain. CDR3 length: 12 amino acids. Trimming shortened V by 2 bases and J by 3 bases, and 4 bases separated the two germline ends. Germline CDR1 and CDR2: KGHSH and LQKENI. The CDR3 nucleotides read TGTGCCAGCTCACCATTATACACTGAAGCTTTCTTT. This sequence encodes CASSPLYTEAFF. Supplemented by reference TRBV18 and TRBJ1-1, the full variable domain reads NAGVMQNPRHLVRRRGQEARLRCSPMKGHSHVYWYRQLPEEGLKFMVYLQKENIIDESGMPKERFSAEFPKEGPSILRIQQVVRGDSAAYFCASSPLYTEAFFGQGTRLTVV.

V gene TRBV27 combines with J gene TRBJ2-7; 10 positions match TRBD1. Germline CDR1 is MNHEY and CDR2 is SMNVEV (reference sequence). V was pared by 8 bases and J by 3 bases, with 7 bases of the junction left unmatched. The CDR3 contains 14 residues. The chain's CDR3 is CASSGTGDFYEQYF. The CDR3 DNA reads TGTGCCAGCTCCGGGACAGGGGACTTCTACGAGCAGTACTTC.

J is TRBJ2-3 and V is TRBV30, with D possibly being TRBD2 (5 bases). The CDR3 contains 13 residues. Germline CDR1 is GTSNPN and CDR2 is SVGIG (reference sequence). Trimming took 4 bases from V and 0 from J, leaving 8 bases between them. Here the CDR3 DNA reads TGTGCCTGGACCCTAGCCAGCACAGATACGCAGTATTTT. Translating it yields CAWTLASTDTQYF. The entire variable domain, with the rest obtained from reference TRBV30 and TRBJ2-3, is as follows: SQTIHQWPATLVQPVGSPLSLECTVEGTSNPNLYWYRQAAGRGLQLLFYSVGIGQISSEVPQNLSASRPQDRQFILSSKKLLLSDSGFYLCAWTLASTDTQYFGPGTRLTVL.

CDR3 region: CSASPGGWQETQYF. The CDR3 DNA sequence: TGCAGTGCTAGTCCAGGGGGCTGGCAAGAGACCCAGTACTTC. The chain combines TRBV20-1 with TRBJ2-5; 8 nucleotides align to TRBD1. Germline V gene data show CDR1 as DFQATT and CDR2 as SNEGSKA (reference sequence). J gave up 2 bases and V 3 bases, and 5 bases lay outside the gene matches. The CDR3 runs 14 residues.

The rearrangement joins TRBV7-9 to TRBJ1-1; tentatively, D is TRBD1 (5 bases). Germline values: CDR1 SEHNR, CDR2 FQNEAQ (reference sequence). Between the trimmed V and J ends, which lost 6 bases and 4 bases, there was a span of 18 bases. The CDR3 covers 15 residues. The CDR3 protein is CASSRLAGSVTEAFF. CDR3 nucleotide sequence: TGTGCCAGCAGTCGATTGGCAGGGTCGGTCACTGAAGCTTTCTTT.

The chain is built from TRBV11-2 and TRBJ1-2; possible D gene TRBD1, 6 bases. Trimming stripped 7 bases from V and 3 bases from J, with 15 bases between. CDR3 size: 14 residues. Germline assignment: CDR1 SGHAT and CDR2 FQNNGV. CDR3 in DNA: TGTGCCAGCAATTCACTACAGGGTCACTATGGCTACACCTTC. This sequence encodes CASNSLQGHYGYTF.

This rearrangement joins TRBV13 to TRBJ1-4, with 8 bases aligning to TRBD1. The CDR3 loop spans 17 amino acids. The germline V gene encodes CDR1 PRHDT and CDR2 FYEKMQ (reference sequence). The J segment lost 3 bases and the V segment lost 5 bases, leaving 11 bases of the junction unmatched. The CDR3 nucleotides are TGTGCCAGCAGCCCCCGACAGGGGAGGGCCCCTAATGAAAAACTGTTTTTT. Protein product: CASSPRQGRAPNEKLFF.

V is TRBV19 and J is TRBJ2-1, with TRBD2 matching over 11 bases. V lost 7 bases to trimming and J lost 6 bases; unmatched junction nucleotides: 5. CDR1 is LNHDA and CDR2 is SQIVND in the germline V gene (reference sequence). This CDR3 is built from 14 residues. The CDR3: CASNGLAGSNEQFF. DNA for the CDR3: TGTGCCAGTAATGGACTAGCGGGCAGCAATGAGCAGTTCTTC.

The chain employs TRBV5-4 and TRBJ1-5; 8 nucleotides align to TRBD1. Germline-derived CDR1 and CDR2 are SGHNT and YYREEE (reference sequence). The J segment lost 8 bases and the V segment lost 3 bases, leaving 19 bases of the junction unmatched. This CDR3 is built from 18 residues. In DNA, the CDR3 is TGTGCCAGCAGCTCAAAAGTCCGGGACAGGAATTCCCATGAGCCCCAGCATTTT. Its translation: CASSSKVRDRNSHEPQHF.

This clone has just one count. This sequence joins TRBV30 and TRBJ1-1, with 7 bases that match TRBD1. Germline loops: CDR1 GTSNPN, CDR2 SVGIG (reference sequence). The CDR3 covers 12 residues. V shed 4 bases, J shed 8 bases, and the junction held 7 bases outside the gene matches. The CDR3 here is CAWTDDRDEAFF. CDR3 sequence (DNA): TGTGCCTGGACCGACGACAGGGACGAAGCTTTCTTT.

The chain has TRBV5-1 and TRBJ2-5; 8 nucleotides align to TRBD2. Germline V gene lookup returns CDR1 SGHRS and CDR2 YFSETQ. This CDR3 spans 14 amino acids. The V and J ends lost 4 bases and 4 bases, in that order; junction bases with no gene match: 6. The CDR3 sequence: CASSQGTRGETQYF. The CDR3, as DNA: TGCGCCAGCAGCCAAGGGACTAGAGGAGAGACCCAGTACTTC.

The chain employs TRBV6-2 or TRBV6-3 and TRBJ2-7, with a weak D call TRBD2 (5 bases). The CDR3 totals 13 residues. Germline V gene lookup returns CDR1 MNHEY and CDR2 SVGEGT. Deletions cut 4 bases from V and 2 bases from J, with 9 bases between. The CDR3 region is CASSWLATYEQYF. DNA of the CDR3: TGTGCCAGCAGTTGGCTAGCTACCTACGAGCAGTACTTC.

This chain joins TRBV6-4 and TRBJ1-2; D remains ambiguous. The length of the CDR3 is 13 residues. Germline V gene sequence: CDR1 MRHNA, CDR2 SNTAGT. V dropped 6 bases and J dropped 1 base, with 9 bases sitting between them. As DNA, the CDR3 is TGTGCCAGCAGGAGGGCCAGTAACTATGGCTACACCTTC. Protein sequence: CASRRASNYGYTF.

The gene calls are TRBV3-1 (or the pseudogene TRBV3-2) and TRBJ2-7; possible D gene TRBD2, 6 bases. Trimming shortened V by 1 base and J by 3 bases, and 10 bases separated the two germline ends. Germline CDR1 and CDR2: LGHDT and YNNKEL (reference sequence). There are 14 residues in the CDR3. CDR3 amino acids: CASSQGDSYYEQYF. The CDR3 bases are TGTGCCAGCAGCCAAGGGGACTCCTACTACGAGCAGTACTTC.

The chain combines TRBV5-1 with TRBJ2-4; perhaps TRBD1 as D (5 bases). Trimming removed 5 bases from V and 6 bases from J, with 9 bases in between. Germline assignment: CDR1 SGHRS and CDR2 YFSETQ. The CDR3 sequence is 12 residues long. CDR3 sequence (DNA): TGCGCCAGCAGATCTCAGGGAAACATTCAGTACTTC. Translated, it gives CASRSQGNIQYF.

CDR3: CASSPRDSRSYNEQFF. CDR3 coding DNA: TGTGCCAGCAGCCCTCGGGACAGCCGGTCCTACAATGAGCAGTTCTTC. The chain is built from TRBV9 and TRBJ2-1; 7 nucleotides agree with TRBD1. V lost 4 bases, J lost 1 base, and 8 bases stayed unmatched. The germline V gene encodes CDR1 SGDLS and CDR2 YYNGEE. The CDR3 contains 16 residues.

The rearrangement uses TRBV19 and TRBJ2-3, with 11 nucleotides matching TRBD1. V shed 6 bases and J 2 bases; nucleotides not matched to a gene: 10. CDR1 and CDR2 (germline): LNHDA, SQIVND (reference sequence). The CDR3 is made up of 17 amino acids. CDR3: CASSLGDRGIFTDTQYF. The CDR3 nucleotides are TGTGCCAGTAGCCTGGGGGACAGGGGGATTTTCACAGATACGCAGTATTTT.

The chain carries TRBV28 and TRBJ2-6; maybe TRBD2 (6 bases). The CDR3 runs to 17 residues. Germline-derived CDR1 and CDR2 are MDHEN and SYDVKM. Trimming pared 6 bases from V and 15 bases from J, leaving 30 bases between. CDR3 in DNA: TGTGCCAGCAGCCCCCCCCGGGAGCGCGCTGCCGTTGACGGCCTGACTTTC. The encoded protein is CASSPPRERAAVDGLTF. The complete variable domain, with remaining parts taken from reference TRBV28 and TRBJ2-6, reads DVKVTQSSRYLVKRTGEKVFLECVQDMDHENMFWYRQDPGLGLRLIYFSYDVKMKEKGDIPEGYSVSREKKERFSLILESASTNQTSMYLCASSPPRERAAVDGLTFGAGSRLTVL.

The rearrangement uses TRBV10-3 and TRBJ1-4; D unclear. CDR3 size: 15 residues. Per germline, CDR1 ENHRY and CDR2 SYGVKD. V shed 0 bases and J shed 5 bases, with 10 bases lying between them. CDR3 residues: CAISESRTGNEKLFF. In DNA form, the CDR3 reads TGTGCCATCAGTGAGTCGCGGACGGGGAATGAAAAACTGTTTTTT.

The CDR3 coding sequence is TGTGCCAGCAGTTCGATATTTCTAGATAGGTCGGAACGCTCTGGGGCCAACGTCCTGACTTTC. Translating gives CASSSIFLDRSERSGANVLTF. The chain has TRBV27 and TRBJ2-6; no clear D. Germline assignment: CDR1 MNHEY and CDR2 SMNVEV (reference sequence). The V and J ends lost 4 bases and 0 bases respectively, with 25 bases between them. The CDR3 totals 21 residues.

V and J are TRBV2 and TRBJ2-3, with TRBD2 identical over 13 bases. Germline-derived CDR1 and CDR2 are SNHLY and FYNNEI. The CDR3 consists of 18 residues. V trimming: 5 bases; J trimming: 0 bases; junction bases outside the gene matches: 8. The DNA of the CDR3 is TGTGCCAGCAGTAGACTAGCGGGGGGATCCGCTAGCACAGATACGCAGTATTTT. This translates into CASSRLAGGSASTDTQYF.